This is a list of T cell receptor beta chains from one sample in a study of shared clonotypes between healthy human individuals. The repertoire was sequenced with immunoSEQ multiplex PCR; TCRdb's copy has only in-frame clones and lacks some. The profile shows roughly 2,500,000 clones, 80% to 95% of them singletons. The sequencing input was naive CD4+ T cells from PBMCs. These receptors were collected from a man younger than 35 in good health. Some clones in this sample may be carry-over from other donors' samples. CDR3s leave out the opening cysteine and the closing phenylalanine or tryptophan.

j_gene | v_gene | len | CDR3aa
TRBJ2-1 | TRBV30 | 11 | AWRGLAVNEQF
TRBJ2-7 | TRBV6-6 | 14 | ASRDPRDRGHYEQY
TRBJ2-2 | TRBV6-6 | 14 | ASSWRHLTNTGELF
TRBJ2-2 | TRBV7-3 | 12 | ASSLLGNTGELF
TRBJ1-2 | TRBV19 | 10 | ASSILLYGYT
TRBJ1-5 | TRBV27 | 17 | ASRPGSSGMSRSNQPQH
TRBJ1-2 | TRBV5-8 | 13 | ASSFDRGYNYGYT
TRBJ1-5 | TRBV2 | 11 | ASGVYLNQPQH
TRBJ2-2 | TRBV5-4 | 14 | ASSWVGREDTGELF
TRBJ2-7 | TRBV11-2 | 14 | ASSTELPTGFYEQY
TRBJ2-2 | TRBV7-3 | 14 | ASSPLGRGNTGELF
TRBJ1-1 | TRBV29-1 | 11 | SAGRQQNTEAF
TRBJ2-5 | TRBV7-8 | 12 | ASSTLAALETQY
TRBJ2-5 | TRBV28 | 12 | ASQGAGYQETQY
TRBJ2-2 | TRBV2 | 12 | ASRTGANTGELF
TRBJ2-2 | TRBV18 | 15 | ASSPRAIRGNTGELF
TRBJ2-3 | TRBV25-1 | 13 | ASAVRDRGADTQY
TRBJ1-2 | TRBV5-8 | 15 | ASSALTAPGFYYGYT
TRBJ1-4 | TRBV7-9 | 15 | ASSLGVTGGTNEKLF
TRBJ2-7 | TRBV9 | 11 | ASSPRTGNEQY
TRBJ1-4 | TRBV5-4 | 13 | ASSLAGQGGEKLF
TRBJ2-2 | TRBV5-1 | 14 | ASSLVGTGFTGELF
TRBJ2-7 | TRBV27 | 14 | ASSPTGTGYSYEQY
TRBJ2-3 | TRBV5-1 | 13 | ASSTGTRGADTQY
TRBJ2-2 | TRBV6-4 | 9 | ARGWAGELF
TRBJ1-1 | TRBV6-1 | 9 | ASSQGWEAF
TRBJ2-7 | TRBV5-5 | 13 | ASKRDPGQGIEQY
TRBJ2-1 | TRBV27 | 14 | ASNVMAGGAYNEQF
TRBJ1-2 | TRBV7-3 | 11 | ASSLTGDYGYT
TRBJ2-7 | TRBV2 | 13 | ASTEGGAGGGEQY
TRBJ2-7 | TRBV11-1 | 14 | ASSPNPGTSASEQY
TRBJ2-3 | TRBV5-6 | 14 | ASSLLAGTWADTQY
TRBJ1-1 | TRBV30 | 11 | AWRGQGNTEAF
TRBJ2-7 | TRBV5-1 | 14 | ASSSTSGLAAYEQY
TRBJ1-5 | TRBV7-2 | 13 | ASSPQIDRQTPQH
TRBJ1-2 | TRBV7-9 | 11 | ASSLTGDYGYT
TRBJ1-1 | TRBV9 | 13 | ASSVKGRMNTEAF
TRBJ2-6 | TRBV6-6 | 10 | ASGAGANVLT
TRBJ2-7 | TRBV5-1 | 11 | ASSLVPAGEQY
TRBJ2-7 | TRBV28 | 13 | ASSSPPRGAYEQY
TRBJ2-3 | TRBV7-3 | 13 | ASSLMGLEGDTQY
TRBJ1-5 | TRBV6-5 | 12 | ASSRTQGNQPQH